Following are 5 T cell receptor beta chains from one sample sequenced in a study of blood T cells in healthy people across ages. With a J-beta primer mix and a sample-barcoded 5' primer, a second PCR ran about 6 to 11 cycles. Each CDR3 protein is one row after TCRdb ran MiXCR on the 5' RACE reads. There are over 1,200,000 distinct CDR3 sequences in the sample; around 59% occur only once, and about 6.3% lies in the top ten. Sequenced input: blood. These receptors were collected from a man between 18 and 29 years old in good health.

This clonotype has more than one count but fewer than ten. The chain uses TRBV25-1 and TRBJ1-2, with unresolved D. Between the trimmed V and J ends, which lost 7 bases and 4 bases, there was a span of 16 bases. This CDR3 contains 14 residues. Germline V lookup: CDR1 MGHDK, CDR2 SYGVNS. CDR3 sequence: CASTLRTDTYGYTF. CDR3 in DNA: TGTGCCAGCACCCTCAGGACGGATACCTATGGCTACACCTTC.

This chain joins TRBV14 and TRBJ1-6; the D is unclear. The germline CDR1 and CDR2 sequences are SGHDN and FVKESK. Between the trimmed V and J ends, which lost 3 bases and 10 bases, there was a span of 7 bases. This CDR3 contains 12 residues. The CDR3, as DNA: TGTGCCAGCAGCCATCTATTATCACCCCTCCACTTT. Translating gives CASSHLLSPLHF.

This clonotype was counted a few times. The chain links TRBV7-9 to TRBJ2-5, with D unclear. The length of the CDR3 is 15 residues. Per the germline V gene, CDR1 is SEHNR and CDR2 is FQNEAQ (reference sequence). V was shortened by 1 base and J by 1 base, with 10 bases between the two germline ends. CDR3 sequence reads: CASSLGAAFQETQYF. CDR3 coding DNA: TGTGCCAGCAGCTTAGGGGCAGCATTCCAAGAGACCCAGTACTTC.

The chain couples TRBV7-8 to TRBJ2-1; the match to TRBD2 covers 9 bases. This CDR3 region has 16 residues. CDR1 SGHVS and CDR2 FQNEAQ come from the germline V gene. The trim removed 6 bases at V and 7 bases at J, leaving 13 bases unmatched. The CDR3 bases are TGTGCCAGCAGGCATCCGGGACTAGCACAGGGGAATGAGCAGTTCTTC. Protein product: CASRHPGLAQGNEQFF.

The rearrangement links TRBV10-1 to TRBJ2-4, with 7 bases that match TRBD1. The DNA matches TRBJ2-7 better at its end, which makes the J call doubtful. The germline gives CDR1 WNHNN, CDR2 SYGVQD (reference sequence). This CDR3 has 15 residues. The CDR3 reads CASRPGTDSSYEQYF. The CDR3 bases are TGCGCCAGCAGGCCCGGGACAGACAGTTCCTACGAGCAGTACTTC.